Listed here are 10 T cell receptor beta chains from one sample, sequenced in a study of cytomegalovirus exposure and HLA in healthy donors. Primers: 60 Vbeta forward and 13 Jbeta reverse. Clones were read by immunoSEQ multiplex PCR, and TCRdb kept only the in-frame ones, dropping some. The sample contains under 250,000 clones, roughly 83% of which appear only once. The sample comprised PBMCs. The receptors originated from a boy between 2 and 10 years old in good health and CMV-seronegative.

The V gene is TRBV18, the J gene TRBJ1-2; 7 positions match TRBD1. Germline assignment: CDR1 KGHSH and CDR2 LQKENI. V shed 5 bases, J shed 2 bases, and the junction held 11 bases outside the gene matches. This CDR3 contains 16 residues. The CDR3 DNA follows: TGTGCCAGCTCAGAGATAAAGAAGACAGGGAACTATGGCTACACCTTC. Its translation is CASSEIKKTGNYGYTF. Full variable domain (rest looked up from reference TRBV18 and TRBJ1-2): NAGVMQNPRHLVRRRGQEARLRCSPMKGHSHVYWYRQLPEEGLKFMVYLQKENIIDESGMPKERFSAEFPKEGPSILRIQQVVRGDSAAYFCASSEIKKTGNYGYTFGSGTRLTVV.

CDR3 sequence: CASGGLAGGDTQYF. CDR3 DNA: TGTGCCAGCGGGGGACTAGCGGGCGGAGATACGCAGTATTTT. V usage is TRBV27 and J usage is TRBJ2-3, with 12 bases fitting TRBD2. Trimming removed 8 bases from V and 5 bases from J; junction bases left unmatched: 5. CDR3 size: 14 residues. Germline assignment: CDR1 MNHEY and CDR2 SMNVEV (reference sequence).

The chain couples TRBV25-1 to TRBJ2-3; 9 nucleotides agree with TRBD2. CDR1 MGHDK and CDR2 SYGVNS come from the germline V gene. The CDR3 runs to 17 residues. V was pared by 0 bases and J by 2 bases, with 6 bases of the junction left unmatched. The DNA of the CDR3 is TGTGCCAGCAGTGAATATACGCGGGGGGGATTCACAGATACGCAGTATTTT. It encodes CASSEYTRGGFTDTQYF.

This clone was detected only a few times. The genes are TRBV2 and TRBJ2-2, with a possible D match to TRBD2 (6 bases). V lost 3 bases, J lost 2 bases, and 7 bases lay in between. The germline gives CDR1 SNHLY, CDR2 FYNNEI. CDR3 length: 14 amino acids. The CDR3 coding sequence is TGTGCCAGCAGTGAGGGACTTAACACCGGGGAGCTGTTTTTT. Translating it yields CASSEGLNTGELFF. Full variable domain (remainder filled in from reference TRBV2 and TRBJ2-2): EPEVTQTPSHQVTQMGQEVILRCVPISNHLYFYWYRQILGQKVEFLVSFYNNEISEKSEIFDDQFSVERPDGSNFTLKIRSTKLEDSAMYFCASSEGLNTGELFFGEGSRLTVL.

V is TRBV18 and J is TRBJ2-7, with a weak D call TRBD2 (7 bases). Trimming took off 6 bases at V and 0 bases at J, with 18 bases between the two ends. CDR3 size: 16 residues. Per the germline V gene, CDR1 is KGHSH and CDR2 is LQKENI. The DNA of the CDR3 is TGTGCCAGCTCCCCAAATGGGGGGGCCAGCTCCTACGAGCAGTACTTC. This translates into CASSPNGGASSYEQYF.

The chain recombines TRBV5-1 with TRBJ2-3; TRBD2 matches at 8 bases. The J segment lost 5 bases and the V segment lost 4 bases, leaving 15 bases of the junction unmatched. The CDR3 length is 17 residues. The germline V gene has CDR1 SGHRS and CDR2 YFSETQ. CDR3 nucleotide sequence: TGCGCCAGCAGCCCCGCGGGGCGGGAGGCCCCACAAGATACGCAGTATTTT. This encodes CASSPAGREAPQDTQYF.

The chain employs TRBV13 and TRBJ2-1; no clear D. V lost 3 bases and J lost 0, with 9 bases in between. The CDR3 consists of 15 residues. Germline lookup yields CDR1 PRHDT and CDR2 FYEKMQ (reference sequence). CDR3: CASSFPGLSYNEQFF. The CDR3 DNA reads as TGTGCCAGCAGCTTTCCGGGTCTCTCCTACAATGAGCAGTTCTTC.

The chain joins TRBV25-1 to TRBJ1-5; D is uncertain. The CDR3 covers 14 residues. Germline assignment: CDR1 MGHDK and CDR2 SYGVNS. Trimming left V 1 base short and J 6 bases short, with 10 bases between. DNA of the CDR3: TGTGCCAGCAGTGAATTGAGGGAATTTCAGCCCCAGCATTTT. Its protein product is CASSELREFQPQHF.

The chain has TRBV9 and TRBJ2-3; D perhaps matches TRBD2 (6 bases). The germline V gene has CDR1 SGDLS and CDR2 YYNGEE. V lost 2 bases, J lost 2 bases, and 18 bases lay in between. This CDR3 has 17 amino acids. CDR3: CASSVPRGGAVTDTQYF. The CDR3 DNA reads as TGTGCCAGCAGCGTCCCTCGGGGCGGGGCCGTCACAGATACGCAGTATTTT.

V is TRBV19 and J is TRBJ2-3, with D perhaps TRBD2 (6 bases). This CDR3 has 11 amino acids. The germline CDR1 and CDR2 sequences are LNHDA and SQIVND (reference sequence). V lost 3 bases, J lost 8 bases, and 6 bases lay in between. The DNA for the CDR3 is TGTGCCAGTAGTATCGGGAGTACGCAGTATTTT. Translated: CASSIGSTQYF. Variable domain in full (rest from reference TRBV19 and TRBJ2-3): DGGITQSPKYLFRKEGQNVTLSCEQNLNHDAMYWYRQDPGQGLRLIYYSQIVNDFQKGDIAEGYSVSREKKESFPLTVTSAQKNPTAFYLCASSIGSTQYFGPGTRLTVL.